The 18 T cell receptor beta chains reported below all come from one sample, sequenced in a study of vaccination and CD4 T cells after COVID-19. Their specific antigens are unknown. Cultured CD4+ T-cell DNA underwent Oncomine TCR Beta short-read sequencing. A single record per CDR3 protein comes from TCRdb applying MiXCR to the PCR reads. In the table there are 20,000 to 25,000 distinct CDR3 sequences, 35% to 45% of which are singletons. Stated treatment: roughly 11-day PBMC culture with coronavirus spike peptide pools or control peptides (ViraFEST assay). Material: CD4+ T cells from blood, cultured in vitro, obtained before SARS-CoV-2 vaccination. The receptors stem from a human donor who received a COVID-19 vaccine.

A few counts support this clonotype. This chain uses TRBV11-3 with TRBJ1-1, with D hard to call. CDR1 is SGHNT and CDR2 is YENEEA in the germline V gene. V dropped 4 bases and J dropped 1 base, with 22 bases sitting between them. There are 18 residues in the CDR3. CDR3 amino acids: CASSYLSLAGTSNTEAFF. The CDR3, as DNA: TGTGCCAGCAGCTACCTTAGTTTGGCAGGTACCTCGAACACTGAAGCTTTCTTT.

The chain combines TRBV4-2 with TRBJ1-5; D gene unclear. The germline CDR1 and CDR2 sequences are LGHNA and YNFKEQ. The CDR3 runs 17 residues. Trimming removed 1 base from V and 0 bases from J, with 13 bases in between. The CDR3 here is CASSQGLAEISNQPQHF. In DNA, the CDR3 is TGTGCCAGCAGCCAAGGGCTTGCCGAGATTAGCAATCAGCCCCAGCATTTT.

The V and J genes are TRBV6-1 and TRBJ1-3; D is unresolved. The CDR3 consists of 15 residues. Germline CDR1 MNHNS, CDR2 SASEGT. V was pared by 6 bases and J by 0 bases, with 12 bases between. In DNA, the CDR3 is TGTGCCAGCAGCCTCTCGGGCAGCTCTGGAAACACCATATATTTT. This gives the protein CASSLSGSSGNTIYF.

J is TRBJ2-3 and V is TRBV5-4; 10 bases agree with TRBD2. The CDR3 length is 18 residues. Germline V gene lookup returns CDR1 SGHNT and CDR2 YYREEE (reference sequence). V lost 0 bases and J lost 6; bases outside the gene matches: 13. As DNA, the CDR3 is TGTGCCAGCAGCTTGGCGGGGACTAGCGCTCGGGGCCTTGATACGCAGTATTTT. Amino acids: CASSLAGTSARGLDTQYF.

Only a few counts were recorded for this clonotype. This chain joins TRBV7-9 and TRBJ2-7; no definite D call. V lost 5 bases, J lost 5 bases, and 7 bases lay in between. This CDR3 has 11 amino acids. Germline V gene data show CDR1 as SEHNR and CDR2 as FQNEAQ (reference sequence). CDR3 DNA: TGTGCCAGCAGCCCGGTTGACGAGCAGTACTTC. This sequence encodes CASSPVDEQYF.

V is TRBV24-1 and J is TRBJ2-1, with a tentative D call TRBD1 (5 bases). This CDR3 region has 11 residues. Germline V lookup: CDR1 KGHDR, CDR2 SFDVKD. Deletions cut 6 bases from V and 8 bases from J, with 7 bases between. CDR3 coding DNA: TGTGCCACCAGTAGGGGCTATGAGCAGTTCTTC. It yields the protein CATSRGYEQFF.

A few counts support this clonotype. This sequence joins TRBV12-3 or TRBV12-4 and TRBJ2-5, with TRBD2 identical over 7 bases. The J segment lost 11 bases and the V segment lost 1 base, leaving 10 bases of the junction unmatched. The CDR3 loop spans 14 amino acids. CDR3 loop: CASSLGGVGRRQYF. As DNA, the CDR3 is TGTGCCAGCAGTTTAGGGGGCGTCGGGAGGCGACAGTACTTC.

This chain links TRBV2 with TRBJ1-2; no reliable D call. The CDR3 contains 14 residues. Germline loops: CDR1 SNHLY, CDR2 FYNNEI. Trimming removed 8 bases from V and 5 bases from J, with 18 bases in between. The CDR3, as DNA: TGTGCCAGCGGCGCCGGGGAGGGTTTTTATGGCTACACCTTC. This gives the protein CASGAGEGFYGYTF.

The J gene is TRBJ2-3, the V gene TRBV11-2; 7 bases are a match to TRBD1. Germline values: CDR1 SGHAT, CDR2 FQNNGV. This CDR3 contains 14 residues. The junction had 8 bases not matched to a gene; V was cut back by 5 bases and J by 6 bases. CDR3 region: CASSRRQGTDTQYF. CDR3 DNA: TGTGCCAGCAGCCGTCGACAGGGTACGGATACGCAGTATTTT.

This rearrangement joins TRBV6-5 to TRBJ1-5, with D hard to call. The CDR3 has 13 amino acids. Germline CDR1 MNHEY, CDR2 SVGAGI. V dropped 4 bases and J dropped 2 bases, with 6 bases sitting between them. The CDR3 protein is CASSSDRNQPQHF. CDR3 DNA: TGTGCCAGCAGTTCCGACCGCAATCAGCCCCAGCATTTT.

The chain recombines TRBV15 with TRBJ2-3, with 8 nucleotides matching TRBD2. This CDR3 is built from 17 residues. V gave up 1 base and J gave up 4 bases; unmatched junction bases: 10. Germline V gives CDR1 LNHNV, CDR2 YYDKDF (reference sequence). The CDR3: CATSRGNIAGPSDTQYF. DNA of the CDR3: TGTGCCACCAGCAGAGGAAACATAGCGGGGCCTTCAGATACGCAGTATTTT.

This clonotype was observed a few times. V and J are TRBV12-5 and TRBJ1-2; D is undetermined. Germline assignment: CDR1 LGHNT and CDR2 FRNRAP. CDR3 length: 13 residues. V was cut by 2 bases and J by 8 bases, with 12 bases left in between. The CDR3 region has the DNA TGTGCTAGTGGTTTGTATAGCTTAGGAGGCTACACCTTC. Amino acids: CASGLYSLGGYTF. Full variable domain (remainder filled in from reference TRBV12-5 and TRBJ1-2): DARVTQTPRHKVTEMGQEVTMRCQPILGHNTVFWYRQTMMQGLELLAYFRNRAPLDDSGMPKDRFSAEMPDATLATLKIQPSEPRDSAVYFCASGLYSLGGYTFGSGTRLTVV.

CDR3 sequence reads: CATSDLSGLPGVGELFF. The DNA of the CDR3 is TGTGCCACCAGTGATTTGTCTGGCCTCCCCGGGGTCGGGGAGCTGTTTTTT. The V call is TRBV24-1, the J call TRBJ2-2; maybe TRBD2 (5 bases). Per germline, CDR1 KGHDR and CDR2 SFDVKD. Trimming cost V 0 bases and J 7 bases, with 17 bases left between them. The length of the CDR3 is 17 residues.

V usage is TRBV20-1 and J usage is TRBJ1-2; 9 bases are a match to TRBD1. Germline CDR1 is DFQATT and CDR2 is SNEGSKA (reference sequence). Losses at the gene ends were 0 bases for V and 4 bases for J; bases not matched to a gene: 3. The CDR3 contains 14 residues. The CDR3 sequence: CSARDRQGVYGYTF. In DNA, the CDR3 is TGCAGTGCTAGAGATCGACAGGGGGTCTATGGCTACACCTTC.

The V call is TRBV21-1, the J call TRBJ1-2. TRBV21-1 is classified as a pseudogene. This CDR3 comprises 15 residues. CDR3 bases: TGTGCCAGCAGCAAAGGTCGCAGGTATAACTATGGCTACACCTTC. It yields the protein CASSKGRRYNYGYTF.

The chain couples TRBV12-3 or TRBV12-4 to TRBJ2-1; 10 positions agree with TRBD2. The CDR3 is 14 amino acids. Trimming cost V 1 base and J 6 bases; bases outside gene matches: 0. The CDR3 loop reads CASSLERGGNEQFF. The CDR3 DNA follows: TGTGCCAGCAGTTTAGAGCGGGGGGGCAATGAGCAGTTCTTC.

V and J are TRBV6-4 and TRBJ1-2; TRBD1 aligns across 9 bases. This CDR3 comprises 18 residues. Trimming cost V 0 bases and J 7 bases; bases outside gene matches: 15. Germline V CDR1 and CDR2: MRHNA, SNTAGT. The CDR3 coding sequence is TGTGCCAGCAGTGACTCTTGGCGCGCCGGGACAGGGAGTCGTGGCTACACCTTC. Its protein product is CASSDSWRAGTGSRGYTF.

Only a few counts were recorded for this clonotype. The chain has TRBV20-1 and TRBJ1-6, with 11 bases that match TRBD1. CDR3 length equals 15 residues. V shed 5 bases and J 7 bases; nucleotides not matched to a gene: 7. Germline CDR1 and CDR2: DFQATT and SNEGSKA (reference sequence). CDR3 region: CSAWDRGFLNSPLHF. Written as DNA, the CDR3 is TGCAGTGCTTGGGACAGGGGGTTCTTAAATTCACCCCTCCACTTT.